One and the same sample provided the 32 T cell receptor beta chains below, sequenced in a study of T cells in Graves' hyperthyroidism and ophthalmopathy. TCR beta CDR3 region amplification was performed from RNA transcripts. The study used the HTBI primer set for a first-round RT-PCR of the TCR CDR3. TCRdb re-analysed the multiplex PCR reads in MiXCR, keeping a single row per CDR3 protein. The sample includes about 840,000 distinct CDR3 sequences, 35% to 40% of them seen just once. The sequencing input was blood. Receptor source: a man aged 18 to 30 with Graves' hyperthyroidism.

This clonotype has at least ten counts. The chain uses TRBV25-1 and TRBJ2-7; 10 nucleotides align to TRBD2. V lost 4 bases to trimming and J lost 5 bases; unmatched junction nucleotides: 2. The length of the CDR3 is 13 residues. Germline CDR1 is MGHDK and CDR2 is SYGVNS. CDR3 DNA sequence: TGTGCCAGCAGTGTAGGACTAGCGGACGAGCAGTACTTC. This codes for CASSVGLADEQYF.

Details on this clonotype: A junction boundary mismatches the germline segment, possibly from a read error. The chain joins TRBV7-8 to TRBJ2-7, with 10 nucleotides matching TRBD2. This CDR3 is 13 amino acids long. CDR1 is SGHVS, CDR2 FQNEAQ, per germline. The CDR3 protein is CASSRTSGDKQYF. The CDR3 DNA reads TGCGCCAGCAGTCGGACTAGCGGTGACAAGCAGTACTTC.

Many counts were recorded for this clonotype. The chain uses TRBV7-6 and TRBJ1-1; no clear D. CDR3 length: 13 residues. V lost 3 bases, J lost 2 bases, and 7 bases lay in between. CDR1 is SGHVS, CDR2 FNYEAQ, per germline. In DNA, the CDR3 is TGTGCCAGCAGCTTTTACGAAAACACTGAAGCTTTCTTT. Translated: CASSFYENTEAFF.

This chain connects TRBV6-4 to TRBJ1-4, with unresolved D. This CDR3 comprises 14 residues. CDR1 is MRHNA, CDR2 SNTAGT, per germline. V was clipped by 5 bases and J by 6 bases, with 13 bases between them. CDR3 sequence: CASSLGRNYEKLFF. The CDR3 bases are TGTGCCAGCAGTCTCGGGAGGAACTATGAAAAACTGTTTTTT.

The chain combines TRBV29-1 with TRBJ2-5; D uncertain. This CDR3 comprises 9 residues. Germline-derived CDR1 and CDR2 are SQVTM and ANQGSEA. V dropped 7 bases and J dropped 4 bases, with 4 bases sitting between them. CDR3: CSGGETQYF. The CDR3 DNA reads TGCAGCGGTGGAGAGACCCAGTACTTC.

CDR3 loop: CATMTGEGTGNTIYF. The CDR3 bases are TGTGCCACTATGACAGGAGAAGGAACTGGAAACACCATATATTTT. The gene calls are TRBV10-3 and TRBJ1-3; possible D gene TRBD1, 6 bases. V was cut by 10 bases and J by 2 bases, with 18 bases left in between. There are 15 residues in the CDR3. Germline CDR1 ENHRY, CDR2 SYGVKD.

The rearrangement uses TRBV19 and TRBJ1-5; TRBD1 might be the D (5 bases). V was shortened by 7 bases and J by 0 bases, with 16 bases between the two germline ends. CDR3 length: 16 amino acids. The germline CDR1 and CDR2 sequences are LNHDA and SQIVND (reference sequence). The CDR3 coding sequence is TGTGCCAGTAACCGGGGACTGCTATATAGCAATCAGCCCCAGCATTTT. It encodes CASNRGLLYSNQPQHF.

This clonotype appeared many times. The V call is TRBV10-3, the J call TRBJ2-7; D is undetermined. The V and J ends lost 2 bases and 8 bases respectively, with 13 bases between them. The CDR3 is made up of 13 amino acids. CDR1 ENHRY and CDR2 SYGVKD come from the germline V gene. The CDR3 region has the DNA TGTGCCATCAGTGAGAATGTGTCGGGCCAGCAGTACTTC. It yields the protein CAISENVSGQQYF.

Regarding this clonotype: Germline and junction disagree at one end, which may indicate a read error. This CDR3 is CAGSRQGFAEAFF. CDR3 coding DNA: TGCGCCGGCAGCCGGCAGGGGTTCGCTGAAGCTTTCTTT. J is TRBJ1-1 and V is TRBV7-4; the D gene is possibly TRBD1 (6 bases). Germline V lookup: CDR1 SGHVT, CDR2 SQSDAQ. This CDR3 region has 13 residues.

The chain is built from TRBV7-9 and TRBJ2-5; D gene unclear. V lost 3 bases and J 1 base, leaving 9 bases between the germline ends. The CDR3 has 14 residues. Germline CDR1 is SEHNR and CDR2 is FQNEAQ (reference sequence). This chain's CDR3 is CASSFGRIQETQYF. In DNA, the CDR3 is TGTGCCAGCAGCTTTGGACGGATCCAAGAGACCCAGTACTTC.

In this sample, this clonotype turned up a few times. V gene TRBV11-2 combines with J gene TRBJ2-2; D gene unclear. The ends were cut back, 1 base at V and 7 bases at J, with 7 bases in the middle. The CDR3 is 13 amino acids. CDR1 is SGHAT and CDR2 is FQNNGV in the germline V gene. CDR3: CASSLAGNGELFF. The DNA for the CDR3 is TGTGCCAGCAGCTTAGCCGGAAACGGGGAGCTGTTTTTT. Full variable domain (remainder filled in from reference TRBV11-2 and TRBJ2-2): EAGVAQSPRYKIIEKRQSVAFWCNPISGHATLYWYQQILGQGPKLLIQFQNNGVVDDSQLPKDRFSAERLKGVDSTLKIQPAKLEDSAVYLCASSLAGNGELFFGEGSRLTVL.

About this clonotype itself: This is likely a read error, given that the CDR3 carries no conserved phenylalanine or tryptophan at its end. The chain is built from TRBV7-9 and TRBJ2-7; 10 bases fit TRBD2. The CDR3 has 15 residues. V lost 4 bases to trimming and J lost 3 bases; unmatched junction nucleotides: 6. CDR1 is SEHNR and CDR2 is FQNEAQ in the germline V gene (reference sequence). DNA of the CDR3: TGTGCCAGCAGCTCTGCCGGGACTAGCGTCTACGAGCAGTACCTC. It translates to CASSSAGTSVYEQYL.

The rearrangement joins TRBV5-1 to TRBJ1-2, with D possibly matching TRBD1 (6 bases). Germline V CDR1 and CDR2: SGHRS, YFSETQ. Trimming shortened V by 3 bases and J by 6 bases, and 18 bases separated the two germline ends. CDR3 length: 15 amino acids. The CDR3 sequence: CASSSGMGALDGYTF. The CDR3 coding sequence is TGCGCCAGCAGCTCCGGGATGGGGGCTTTGGATGGCTACACCTTC. The full variable domain, with the rest looked up from reference TRBV5-1 and TRBJ1-2, is KAGVTQTPRYLIKTRGQQVTLSCSPISGHRSVSWYQQTPGQGLQFLFEYFSETQRNKGNFPGRFSGRQFSNSRSEMNVSTLELGDSALYLCASSSGMGALDGYTFGSGTRLTVV.

The chain employs TRBV6-5 and TRBJ1-6, with D perhaps TRBD1 (5 bases). The CDR3 sequence is 12 residues long. Trimming cost V 5 bases and J 9 bases, with 8 bases left between them. Germline V lookup: CDR1 MNHEY, CDR2 SVGAGI. In nucleotides, the CDR3 is TGTGCCAGCAGTGGCAGGGTTTCACCCCTCCACTTT. This encodes CASSGRVSPLHF.

This clonotype was detected ten times or more. This sequence joins TRBV29-1 and TRBJ1-2; D is possibly TRBD1 (5 bases). Trimming left V 0 bases short and J 4 bases short, with 9 bases between. The CDR3 is made up of 13 amino acids. Germline assignment: CDR1 SQVTM and CDR2 ANQGSEA. In DNA, the CDR3 is TGCAGCGTTGAAGACGCAGGGCCCTATGGCTACACCTTC. This translates into CSVEDAGPYGYTF.

Ten or more counts support this clonotype. This chain connects TRBV7-9 to TRBJ1-1, with D possibly matching TRBD1 (5 bases). This CDR3 comprises 14 residues. Germline CDR1 is SEHNR and CDR2 is FQNEAQ (reference sequence). V lost 5 bases, J lost 6 bases, and 16 bases lay in between. Written as DNA, the CDR3 is TGTGCCAGCAGCCCCCCGGACAATTATCCTGAAGCTTTCTTT. This translates into CASSPPDNYPEAFF.

This clonotype was found many times. This rearrangement joins TRBV29-1 to TRBJ1-1, with D possibly matching TRBD1 (5 bases). CDR1 SQVTM and CDR2 ANQGSEA come from the germline V gene. CDR3 length equals 13 residues. The CDR3 sequence is CLGRQGRNTEAFF. Here the CDR3 DNA reads TGCCTCGGTCGGCAGGGTCGAAACACTGAAGCTTTCTTT.

V usage is TRBV29-1 and J usage is TRBJ2-7; D gene ambiguous. With 8 bases removed from V and 3 bases from J, the gap between germline ends came to 14 bases. CDR1 SQVTM and CDR2 ANQGSEA come from the germline V gene. This CDR3 is built from 12 residues. The CDR3 nucleotides read TGCAGCTTGGGCGCCAGTCGCTACGAGCAGTACTTC. Translated: CSLGASRYEQYF.

This chain connects TRBV10-1 to TRBJ2-3; D possibly corresponds to TRBD2 (6 bases). Germline CDR1 reads WNHNN; CDR2 reads SYGVQD (reference sequence). Trimming took 8 bases from V and 10 from J, leaving 19 bases between them. There are 13 residues in the CDR3. CDR3 DNA: TGCGCCAGCGGGGAGCTAGGGCGGGAAGCGCAGTATTTT. This sequence encodes CASGELGREAQYF.

Concerning this clonotype itself: A much larger clone differs by one base, so this may be a read error. This CDR3 is missing its conserved last phenylalanine or tryptophan, likely due to a read error. This sequence joins TRBV10-3 and TRBJ2-7; 9 bases map to TRBD1. Trimming removed 5 bases from V and 0 bases from J; junction bases left unmatched: 5. Per germline, CDR1 ENHRY and CDR2 SYGVKD. The CDR3 is 15 residues long. CDR3 in amino acids: CAISMGQGPSYEQYS. In DNA form, the CDR3 reads TGTGCCATCAGTATGGGACAGGGCCCCTCCTACGAGCAGTACTCC.

The V call is TRBV12-3 or TRBV12-4, the J call TRBJ1-6; 11 bases are a match to TRBD1. The CDR3 runs 17 residues. Losses at the gene ends were 6 bases for V and 4 bases for J; bases not matched to a gene: 8. DNA for the CDR3: TGTGCCAGCAGCTACGGGACAGGGGGTCCGTATAATTCACCCCTCCACTTT. This codes for CASSYGTGGPYNSPLHF.

This clonotype was detected ten times or more. The J gene is TRBJ2-5, the V gene TRBV12-3 or TRBV12-4, with TRBD1 matching over 7 bases. Trimming at V came to 5 bases and at J to 4 bases, leaving 16 bases not matched to a gene. The CDR3 contains 17 residues. The CDR3 nucleotides read TGTGCCAGCAGTCTAACACGAGAACAGGGGTACCCAGAGACCCAGTACTTC. Translating gives CASSLTREQGYPETQYF.

A few counts support this clonotype. V gene TRBV3-1 combines with J gene TRBJ2-7; TRBD2 matches at 8 bases. CDR1 is LGHDT, CDR2 YNNKEL, per germline (reference sequence). The CDR3 loop spans 14 amino acids. Losses at the gene ends were 2 bases for V and 7 bases for J; bases not matched to a gene: 7. Written as DNA, the CDR3 is TGTGCCAGCAGCCAACGGGAGGGCCAAGGGGAGCAGTACTTC. Encoded protein: CASSQREGQGEQYF.

This clonotype was found a few times. The chain employs TRBV29-1 and TRBJ2-3; 9 positions agree with TRBD2. This CDR3 is built from 12 residues. Germline CDR1 and CDR2: SQVTM and ANQGSEA. CDR3 loop: CSGAGGQDTQYF. CDR3 coding DNA: TGCAGTGGGGCGGGGGGGCAAGATACGCAGTATTTT.

The chain carries TRBV2 and TRBJ2-2, with D tentatively TRBD2 (5 bases). Germline CDR1 and CDR2: SNHLY and FYNNEI. V was shortened by 7 bases and J by 6 bases, with 15 bases between the two germline ends. The CDR3 sequence is 14 residues long. The CDR3 spells CASTETSWAGELFF. The CDR3 DNA is TGTGCCAGCACCGAAACTAGTTGGGCCGGGGAGCTGTTTTTT.

This clonotype was recorded a few times. V is TRBV7-2 and J is TRBJ1-6; D is unresolved. In germline, CDR1 is SGHTA, CDR2 FQGNSA. The CDR3 extends over 17 amino acids. Trimming removed 5 bases from V and 0 bases from J, with 14 bases in between. Here the CDR3 DNA reads TGTGCCAGCAGCACCCGACTCCGGAGCTCCTATAATTCACCCCTCCACTTT. Translating gives CASSTRLRSSYNSPLHF.

V gene TRBV19 combines with J gene TRBJ2-7; no firm D call. The germline V gene has CDR1 LNHDA and CDR2 SQIVND (reference sequence). The CDR3 totals 14 residues. V was clipped by 3 bases and J by 6 bases, with 15 bases between them. The CDR3 bases are TGTGCCAGTAGTATTGCAACAGAAACCTGCGAGCAGTACTTC. Protein sequence: CASSIATETCEQYF. The full variable domain, completed using reference TRBV19 and TRBJ2-7, is DGGITQSPKYLFRKEGQNVTLSCEQNLNHDAMYWYRQDPGQGLRLIYYSQIVNDFQKGDIAEGYSVSREKKESFPLTVTSAQKNPTAFYLCASSIATETCEQYFGPGTRLTVT.

The rearrangement joins TRBV12-3 or TRBV12-4 to TRBJ1-1; D gene ambiguous. Trimming pared 2 bases from V and 0 bases from J, leaving 10 bases between. The CDR3 spans 15 residues. The CDR3 DNA reads TGTGCCAGCAGTTTAATAGAATCCATGAACACTGAAGCTTTCTTT. This translates into CASSLIESMNTEAFF.

This clonotype was seen ten or more times. The V call is TRBV7-9, the J call TRBJ1-2, with D unresolved. This CDR3 is 12 amino acids long. The V end lost 1 base, the J end lost 4 bases, and 4 bases lay between the germline ends. Per the germline V gene, CDR1 is SEHNR and CDR2 is FQNEAQ (reference sequence). CDR3: CASSLEGYGYTF. As DNA, the CDR3 is TGTGCCAGCAGCTTAGAGGGCTATGGCTACACCTTC.

As concerns this clonotype: One end of the junction does not line up with germline, which may come from a read error. The rearrangement joins TRBV5-1 to TRBJ2-7; tentatively, D is TRBD1 (6 bases). Germline V gene sequence: CDR1 SGHRS, CDR2 YFSETQ. There are 14 residues in the CDR3. DNA of the CDR3: TGCGCCAGCAGCTCCGGGACACATCCCTACGAGCGGTACTTC. The encoded protein is CASSSGTHPYERYF. Full variable domain (outside the CDR3, taken from reference TRBV5-1 and TRBJ2-7): KAGVTQTPRYLIKTRGQQVTLSCSPISGHRSVSWYQQTPGQGLQFLFEYFSETQRNKGNFPGRFSGRQFSNSRSEMNVSTLELGDSALYLCASSSGTHPYERYFGPGTRLTVT.

This clonotype was seen repeatedly, ten times or more. The chain joins TRBV6-5 to TRBJ1-4; weak D call: TRBD1 (6 bases). V was pared by 10 bases and J by 6 bases, with 15 bases between. The CDR3 is made up of 13 amino acids. The germline CDR1 and CDR2 sequences are MNHEY and SVGAGI. The CDR3 region is CATLSGGDEKLFF. CDR3 DNA sequence: TGTGCCACTCTATCCGGGGGCGATGAAAAACTGTTTTTT.

CDR3 in amino acids: CSAREKQPEKLFF. The CDR3 region has the DNA TGCAGTGCTAGAGAAAAACAGCCCGAAAAACTGTTTTTT. The chain carries TRBV20-1 and TRBJ1-4, with D hard to call. The CDR3 loop spans 13 amino acids. Deletions cut 0 bases from V and 8 bases from J, with 10 bases between. Germline CDR1 is DFQATT and CDR2 is SNEGSKA (reference sequence).